One T cell receptor beta chain is described in this entry. Its antigen is undetermined. This sample was included in a study of cytomegalovirus exposure and HLA in healthy donors. Study-wide results and caveats: Later analysis identified 17,000 or so TCR beta sequences associated with HLA alleles, using a false discovery rate threshold of 0.05.

The CDR3 runs 15 residues. Germline V lookup: CDR1 WSHSY, CDR2 SAAADI. The V gene end was trimmed by 4 bases and the J gene end by 2 bases; junction bases not matched to a gene: 3. This PCR relied on a set of 60 Vbeta primers and 13 Jbeta primers. Sequenced by immunoSEQ multiplex PCR; TCRdb stores in-frame clones only, minus some. The sample yields around 130,000 clones, over 60% seen once. The J gene is TRBJ2-2, the V gene TRBV10-2; TRBD2 matches at 8 bases. The sequence was obtained from a man aged 18 to 35 in good health and CMV-seronegative. The specimen sequenced was PBMCs. This chain's CDR3 is CASSVTSDNTGELFF. The CDR3 DNA reads TGCGCCAGCAGTGTGACTAGCGATAACACCGGGGAGCTGTTTTTT.